This T cell receptor (beta chain) came from a study of CD8 T cells in ankylosing spondylitis. General observations from the study: In ankylosing spondylitis blood, a motif of roughly eight highly homologous TCR beta variants appeared characteristic. Matched ankylosing spondylitis synovial fluid reportedly showed significant enrichment of disease-linked clones.

This clonotype was picked up many times. As yet, its antigen is unknown. One entry per CDR3 protein results from TCRdb running MiXCR on the 5' RACE reads. The repertoire holds about 460,000 distinct CDR3 sequences, with approximately 5% as singletons. Per germline, CDR1 DFQATT and CDR2 SNEGSKA (reference sequence). Trimming stripped 4 bases from V and 4 bases from J, with 16 bases between. The CDR3 has 14 residues. This clonotype was sampled from a male donor with ankylosing spondylitis. The rearrangement uses TRBV20-1 and TRBJ2-5; D possibly matches TRBD1 or TRBD2 (6 bases each). The sample comprised blood, either unsorted or a sorted T cell fraction (not recorded which). DNA of the CDR3: TGCAGTGCTACCCCGGGGGCGTGGGTAGAGACCCAGTACTTC. This sequence encodes CSATPGAWVETQYF.